This passage covers 27 T cell receptor beta chains from one sample sequenced in a study of T cells in Graves' hyperthyroidism and ophthalmopathy. Amplified regions were TCR beta CDR3 sequences from RNA transcripts. The HTBI set primed first-round TCR CDR3 RT-PCR. TCRdb reprocessed the multiplex PCR reads with MiXCR, giving one entry per CDR3 protein. The table has over 350,000 distinct CDR3 sequences, approximately 18% seen once. Sequencing was done on a sample of blood. These receptors originate from a young man with Graves' ophthalmopathy.

This clonotype was seen a handful of times. This chain links TRBV19 with TRBJ2-1; TRBD2 matches at 9 bases. This CDR3 region has 18 residues. Unmatched junction bases numbered 12, after V lost 4 bases and J lost 2 bases. Germline assignment: CDR1 LNHDA and CDR2 SQIVND (reference sequence). CDR3 coding DNA: TGTGCCAGTAGTAACCCCCCCTTAGCGGGGGAAACCTACAATGAGCAGTTCTTC. Translated, it gives CASSNPPLAGETYNEQFF.

The chain links TRBV5-4 to TRBJ1-2; D perhaps matches TRBD1 (5 bases). CDR3 size: 14 residues. V lost 2 bases to trimming and J lost 4 bases, with 12 bases between them. Germline loops: CDR1 SGHNT, CDR2 YYREEE (reference sequence). The CDR3 reads CASSLHQGVYGYTF. The CDR3 DNA follows: TGTGCCAGCAGCTTACACCAGGGTGTCTATGGCTACACCTTC.

V gene TRBV5-1 combines with J gene TRBJ1-3; D might be TRBD1 (5 bases). V was clipped by 4 bases and J by 6 bases, with 14 bases between them. CDR1 is SGHRS and CDR2 is YFSETQ in the germline V gene. The CDR3 is made up of 14 amino acids. The CDR3 sequence is CASSTGTSENTIYF. For the CDR3, the DNA is TGCGCCAGCAGCACTGGGACTTCAGAAAACACCATATATTTT.

The table lists this clonotype with a few counts. One end of the junction varies from germline; a read error may be responsible. V usage is TRBV4-1 and J usage is TRBJ1-5; TRBD1 agrees at 8 bases. Germline CDR1 reads MGHRA; CDR2 reads YSYEKL. The CDR3 is 15 amino acids. Here the CDR3 DNA reads TGCGCCAGCAGCCAAGGACAGGGGAGCAGTCAGCCCCAGCATTTT. Its translation is CASSQGQGSSQPQHF.

This clonotype showed up many times. The chain carries TRBV5-1 and TRBJ1-6, with 7 bases that match TRBD1. The J segment lost 7 bases and the V segment lost 5 bases, leaving 6 bases of the junction unmatched. Germline CDR1 is SGHRS and CDR2 is YFSETQ. This CDR3 region has 14 residues. The CDR3 spells CASSSDRENSPLHF. The CDR3 region has the DNA TGCGCCAGCAGTTCAGACAGGGAGAATTCACCCCTCCACTTT.

V is TRBV6-5 and J is TRBJ2-5; TRBD2 matches 11 bases. After removal of 0 bases from V and 14 bases from J, the junction contained 11 bases not matched to a gene. Germline loops: CDR1 MNHEY, CDR2 SVGAGI. The CDR3 is 15 amino acids. As DNA, the CDR3 is TGTGCCAGCAGTTACTCGACTAGCGGGGCTGATACACTCTACTTC. This encodes CASSYSTSGADTLYF.

Remarks on this clonotype: One junction end does not reproduce the germline sequence, and a read error may be involved. The chain employs TRBV6-1 and TRBJ1-6; D gene unclear. The CDR3 spans 15 residues. Germline-derived CDR1 and CDR2 are MNHNS and SASEGT. CDR3 coding DNA: TGTGCCAGCAGGGAAGTTAGGTCCTATAATTCACCCCTCCACTTT. Residues: CASREVRSYNSPLHF.

This clonotype was counted ten times or more. This chain joins TRBV12-3 or TRBV12-4 and TRBJ1-1; possibly TRBD1 for D (5 bases). The CDR3 contains 12 residues. Trimming pared 7 bases from V and 6 bases from J, leaving 12 bases between. CDR3 sequence (DNA): TGTGCCAGCACCCACGGGGCCCCTGAAGCTTTCTTT. Translation gives CASTHGAPEAFF.

The sample holds many counts of this clonotype. The rearrangement links TRBV6-1 to TRBJ1-1, with D possibly matching TRBD1 (5 bases). This CDR3 is built from 14 residues. V dropped 7 bases and J dropped 1 base, with 13 bases sitting between them. Germline CDR1 MNHNS, CDR2 SASEGT. The CDR3 sequence: CASISGGTNTEAFF. The CDR3 coding sequence is TGTGCCAGCATCTCCGGGGGGACGAACACTGAAGCTTTCTTT.

This clonotype was seen at least ten times. The chain carries TRBV2 and TRBJ1-5, with 7 bases aligning to TRBD1. The CDR3 covers 12 residues. V gave up 7 bases and J gave up 5 bases; unmatched junction bases: 2. The germline V gene has CDR1 SNHLY and CDR2 FYNNEI. CDR3 protein: CASTGQDQPQHF. In nucleotides, the CDR3 is TGTGCCAGCACCGGACAGGATCAGCCCCAGCATTTT. Using reference TRBV2 and TRBJ1-5 for the parts outside the CDR3, the full variable domain is EPEVTQTPSHQVTQMGQEVILRCVPISNHLYFYWYRQILGQKVEFLVSFYNNEISEKSEIFDDQFSVERPDGSNFTLKIRSTKLEDSAMYFCASTGQDQPQHFGDGTRLSIL.

The chain links TRBV29-1 to TRBJ1-2, with D unresolved. Germline-derived CDR1 and CDR2 are SQVTM and ANQGSEA. The V end was cut by 2 bases, the J end by 0 bases, with 7 bases between. This CDR3 is built from 13 residues. The CDR3: CSVERGANYGYTF. In nucleotides, the CDR3 is TGCAGCGTTGAACGGGGAGCTAACTATGGCTACACCTTC.

This sequence joins TRBV19 and TRBJ1-1; D is uncertain. This CDR3 is built from 12 residues. V lost 5 bases and J lost 6, with 10 bases in between. CDR1 is LNHDA, CDR2 SQIVND, per germline (reference sequence). The CDR3 reads CASSGAGPEAFF. For the CDR3, the DNA is TGTGCCAGTAGTGGAGCCGGGCCTGAAGCTTTCTTT.

This clonotype was seen only a few times. The rearrangement uses TRBV9 and TRBJ2-1; possible D gene TRBD1, 6 bases. CDR1 is SGDLS and CDR2 is YYNGEE in the germline V gene. The germline V and J ends were trimmed by 3 bases and 3 bases, with 22 bases remaining between them. The CDR3 consists of 18 residues. CDR3 amino acids: CASSALPPSGTLYNEQFF. Written as DNA, the CDR3 is TGTGCCAGCAGCGCCTTGCCTCCTTCCGGGACACTCTACAATGAGCAGTTCTTC.

This clonotype was recorded at least ten times. The chain uses TRBV3-1 and TRBJ1-1; 7 nucleotides line up with TRBD1. Germline CDR1 reads LGHDT; CDR2 reads YNNKEL (reference sequence). The CDR3 covers 12 residues. The J segment lost 6 bases and the V segment lost 4 bases, leaving 2 bases of the junction unmatched. The CDR3 here is CASSRGQSEAFF. For the CDR3, the DNA is TGTGCCAGCAGCCGGGGACAGTCTGAAGCTTTCTTT.

This clonotype came up many times. This chain uses TRBV27 with TRBJ2-5; 8 bases align to TRBD2. V was pared by 6 bases and J by 4 bases, with 7 bases of the junction left unmatched. Germline V gene sequence: CDR1 MNHEY, CDR2 SMNVEV (reference sequence). The CDR3 extends over 14 amino acids. The CDR3, as DNA: TGTGCCAGCAGCCGAAGCGGGGGTTTAGAGACCCAGTACTTC. The encoded protein is CASSRSGGLETQYF.

In its sample, this clonotype was seen many times. V is TRBV12-3 or TRBV12-4 and J is TRBJ1-5; D gene uncertain. The CDR3 has 16 amino acids. Trimming removed 2 bases from V and 1 base from J, with 12 bases in between. In DNA form, the CDR3 reads TGTGCCAGCAGTTTATCTGGGGTGGGAAGCAATCAGCCCCAGCATTTT. Translated: CASSLSGVGSNQPQHF.

This clonotype turned up a few times. This sequence joins TRBV19 and TRBJ1-1; D may be TRBD1 (5 bases). The germline gives CDR1 LNHDA, CDR2 SQIVND (reference sequence). The CDR3 runs to 13 residues. The V gene lost 3 bases and the J gene lost 10 bases, with 15 bases spanning the gap. The CDR3 DNA is TGTGCCAGTAGTATGGGGCAGGGTATAGGAGCTTTCTTT. Translated: CASSMGQGIGAFF.

This clonotype was observed many times. This chain links TRBV5-5 with TRBJ1-1; maybe TRBD1 (6 bases). Looked up from germline, CDR1 is SGHKS and CDR2 is YYEKEE (reference sequence). V gave up 1 base and J gave up 5 bases, with 15 bases separating them. This CDR3 comprises 15 residues. CDR3 loop: CASSLHREESTEAFF. CDR3 nucleotides: TGTGCCAGCAGCTTGCACAGGGAAGAGTCGACTGAAGCTTTCTTT.

V gene TRBV20-1 combines with J gene TRBJ1-2; the match to TRBD1 covers 7 bases. Trimming took 0 bases from V and 5 from J; bases not matched to a gene: 6. The CDR3 loop spans 14 amino acids. CDR1 is DFQATT and CDR2 is SNEGSKA in the germline V gene (reference sequence). CDR3 region: CSARDGEGQYGYTF. The CDR3 DNA reads as TGCAGTGCTAGAGATGGGGAGGGACAGTATGGCTACACCTTC.

There are a few counts of this clonotype. This chain links TRBV20-1 with TRBJ1-6; no clear D gene. Germline V gene lookup returns CDR1 DFQATT and CDR2 SNEGSKA (reference sequence). This CDR3 is built from 11 residues. Trimming removed 3 bases at V and 13 bases at J, with 10 bases between. Here the CDR3 reads CSASLGVPLHF. Written as DNA, the CDR3 is TGCAGTGCTAGTTTGGGCGTCCCCCTCCACTTT.

This clonotype showed up many times. V and J are TRBV7-2 and TRBJ2-7; TRBD2 aligns across 8 bases. The CDR3 length is 17 residues. Germline V gives CDR1 SGHTA, CDR2 FQGNSA. V trimming: 5 bases; J trimming: 0 bases; junction bases outside the gene matches: 12. DNA for the CDR3: TGTGCCAGCAGCGCCGACAGCGGGGGCTTTAGCTCCTACGAGCAGTACTTC. It encodes CASSADSGGFSSYEQYF.

This clonotype has just a few counts. This chain uses TRBV11-2 with TRBJ2-5, with D possibly being TRBD2 (6 bases). The CDR3 contains 13 residues. The V gene lost 2 bases and the J gene lost 13 bases, with 17 bases spanning the gap. Germline V gene sequence: CDR1 SGHAT, CDR2 FQNNGV. The DNA of the CDR3 is TGTGCCAGCAGCTTATCGGGCCCAGGGACTCGGTACTTC. Encoded protein: CASSLSGPGTRYF.

This clonotype was picked up a small number of times. The chain couples TRBV9 to TRBJ2-3, with D perhaps matching TRBD1 (5 bases). The CDR3 is 14 residues long. Germline-derived CDR1 and CDR2 are SGDLS and YYNGEE. V was trimmed by 3 bases and J by 5 bases, leaving 13 bases between them. CDR3 in amino acids: CASSAPGLGDTQYF. CDR3 coding DNA: TGTGCCAGCAGCGCTCCAGGGTTGGGAGATACGCAGTATTTT.

The sample holds many counts of this clonotype. This sequence joins TRBV5-1 and TRBJ1-4; D might be TRBD1 (6 bases). The CDR3 is made up of 13 amino acids. Trimming left V 5 bases short and J 5 bases short, with 10 bases between. Germline V lookup: CDR1 SGHRS, CDR2 YFSETQ. The CDR3 loop reads CASRRQENEKLFF. CDR3 in DNA: TGCGCCAGCAGGAGACAGGAGAATGAAAAACTGTTTTTT.

There are a few counts of this clonotype. This sequence joins TRBV6-5 and TRBJ1-5; D is ambiguous. V was trimmed by 2 bases and J by 1 base, leaving 9 bases between them. The germline V gene has CDR1 MNHEY and CDR2 SVGAGI. The CDR3 loop spans 15 amino acids. In nucleotides, the CDR3 is TGTGCCAGCAGTTACCCAGGTCCAAGCAATCAGCCCCAGCATTTT. It is translated as CASSYPGPSNQPQHF.

J is TRBJ1-6 and V is TRBV6-2 or TRBV6-3; a possible D gene is TRBD1 (5 bases). Germline lookup yields CDR1 MNHEY and CDR2 SVGEGT. Between the trimmed V and J ends, which lost 5 bases and 5 bases, there was a span of 16 bases. This CDR3 spans 16 amino acids. The CDR3 DNA is TGTGCCAGCAGTCCCGACAGACCAACTAATAATTCACCCCTCCACTTT. The encoded protein is CASSPDRPTNNSPLHF.

The chain carries TRBV6-1 and TRBJ2-7; D is uncertain. The CDR3 covers 10 residues. Trimming removed 7 bases from V and 6 bases from J, with 7 bases in between. Germline values: CDR1 MNHNS, CDR2 SASEGT. For the CDR3, the DNA is TGTGCCAGCAACCTCGGCGAGCAGTACTTC. Translating it yields CASNLGEQYF.